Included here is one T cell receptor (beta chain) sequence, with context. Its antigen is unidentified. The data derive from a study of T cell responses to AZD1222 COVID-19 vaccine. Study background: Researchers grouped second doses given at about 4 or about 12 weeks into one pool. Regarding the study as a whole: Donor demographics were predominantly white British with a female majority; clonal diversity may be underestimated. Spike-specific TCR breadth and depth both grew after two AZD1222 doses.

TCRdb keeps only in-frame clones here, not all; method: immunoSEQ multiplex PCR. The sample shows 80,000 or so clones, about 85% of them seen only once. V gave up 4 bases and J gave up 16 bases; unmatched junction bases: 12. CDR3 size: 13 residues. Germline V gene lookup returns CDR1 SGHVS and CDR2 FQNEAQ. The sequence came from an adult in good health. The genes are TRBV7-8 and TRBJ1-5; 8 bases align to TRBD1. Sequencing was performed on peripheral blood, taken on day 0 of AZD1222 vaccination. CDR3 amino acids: CASSSNRDRLRHF. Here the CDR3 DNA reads TGTGCCAGCAGCTCTAACCGGGACAGGCTTCGACATTTT.